A selection of T cell receptor beta chains follows, all from one sample in a study of cytomegalovirus exposure and HLA in healthy donors. Repertoires were generated with immunoSEQ multiplex PCR, while TCRdb's copy carries only in-frame clones and drops some. This sample carries under 200,000 clones, 90% to 97% of them seen once, and the ten largest clones take 0.8% to 1%. Sequencing used PBMCs. These receptors originate from a woman between 18 and 29 years old in good health and CMV-seronegative. Both conserved end residues are part of each CDR3. The D gene is left open where the match is weak. Size values are once, few and many counts, or a class for expanded clones, and some rows have none.

size,V,D,J,DNA,CDR3
once,TRBV6-6,TRBD1,TRBJ1-2,TGTGCCAGCAGCCCCGGACAGGGGGCGTGGGGCTACACCTTC,CASSPGQGAWGYTF
.,TRBV7-8,TRBD2,TRBJ2-5,TGTGCCAGCAGCTTTGATCCTAGCGGGTACCAAGAGACCCAGTACTTC,CASSFDPSGYQETQYF
.,TRBV29-1,TRBD2,TRBJ2-3,TGCAGCGTTGTACTAGCGGTTAGCACAGATACGCAGTATTTT,CSVVLAVSTDTQYF
.,TRBV7-2,.,TRBJ1-2,TGTGCCAGCAGCTCCCTGCGGAGTAGTCATGGCTACACCTTC,CASSSLRSSHGYTF
.,TRBV2,TRBD2,TRBJ2-1,TGTGCCGCGAGCGGGGGGGCCAGTTCGGACAATGAGCAGTTCTTC,CAASGGASSDNEQFF
.,TRBV5-1,TRBD2,TRBJ2-3,TGCGCCAGTAAGACTAGCGGCCTCACAGATACGCAGTATTTT,CASKTSGLTDTQYF
.,TRBV5-4,.,TRBJ2-1,TGTGCCAGCAGCAATCCTGGCGGGGTTGGCGATGAGCAGTTCTTC,CASSNPGGVGDEQFF
.,TRBV27,TRBD1,TRBJ1-5,TGTGCCAGCAGTGACCGACAGGGGGCTCAGCCCCAGCATTTT,CASSDRQGAQPQHF
.,TRBV18,TRBD2,TRBJ2-7,TGTGCCAGCTCACCATTGGGAGCGGGGGGCTCCTACGAGCAGTACTTC,CASSPLGAGGSYEQYF
.,TRBV6-6,TRBD1,TRBJ1-2,TGTGCCAGTAGTGATTTGGGACAGGGAAATGGCTACACCTTC,CASSDLGQGNGYTF
.,TRBV29-1,TRBD1,TRBJ1-1,TGCAGCGCCCACAGGGGGCAGGGGAACACTGAAGCTTTCTTT,CSAHRGQGNTEAFF
.,TRBV4-1,.,TRBJ2-7,TGCGCCAGCAGCCAAGATCCGGACAGAGTGGCCTACGAGCAGTACTTC,CASSQDPDRVAYEQYF
.,TRBV5-6,.,TRBJ1-1,TGTGCCAGCAGCTTAAGATCGGCCCCAGGGTTGCGGACTGAAGCTTTCTTT,CASSLRSAPGLRTEAFF
.,TRBV7-2,.,TRBJ2-7,TGTGCCAGCAGCCCGAGCTCCTACGAGCAGTACTTC,CASSPSSYEQYF
.,TRBV2,.,TRBJ2-1,TGTGCCAGCAGGGCATGGCGTGCTAGCGCAGACAATGAGCAGTTCTTC,CASRAWRASADNEQFF
.,TRBV5-5,.,TRBJ1-2,TGTGCCAGCAGCTTGACAGGAAACTTTAACTATGGCTACACCTTC,CASSLTGNFNYGYTF
.,TRBV7-2,TRBD2,TRBJ2-7,TGTGCCAGCAGCAAGACTAGCGGGGGCTCCTACGAGCAGTACTTC,CASSKTSGGSYEQYF
.,TRBV11-3,TRBD1,TRBJ1-5,TGTGCCAGCAGCTTCTCACGTGGACAGGCTGGGGGCAATCAGCCCCAGCATTTT,CASSFSRGQAGGNQPQHF
.,TRBV4-2,TRBD2,TRBJ2-3,TGTGCCAGCAGCCAAGGAGGCCCTGAGCGGGGCCACACAGATACGCAGTATTTT,CASSQGGPERGHTDTQYF
.,TRBV7-2,TRBD1,TRBJ1-4,TGTGCCAGCACCCAAGTAGGGGGCAGAAATGAAAAACTGTTTTTT,CASTQVGGRNEKLFF
once,TRBV4-2,.,TRBJ2-5,TGTGCCAGCAGCCAAGGGGACAAAGAGACCCAGTACTTC,CASSQGDKETQYF
.,TRBV4-2,.,TRBJ1-4,TGTGCCAGCAGCCAAGAACCCGAGGGTGAAAAACTGTTTTTT,CASSQEPEGEKLFF
.,TRBV2,TRBD1,TRBJ1-4,TGTGCCAGCAGTCCCCTGGGACAGCTTAATGAAAAACTGTTTTTT,CASSPLGQLNEKLFF
.,TRBV6-5,.,TRBJ2-1,TGTGCCAGCAGTGCCGTAGGGGGGGCCCGAGGTGAGCAGTTCTTC,CASSAVGGARGEQFF
.,TRBV5-6,.,TRBJ1-5,TGTGCCAGCAGCTTGAAGACAGCTTTAAATCAGCCCCAGCATTTT,CASSLKTALNQPQHF
.,TRBV30,.,TRBJ1-5,TGTGCCTGGAGTGAGCCCAATAGCAATCAGCCCCAGCATTTT,CAWSEPNSNQPQHF
.,TRBV5-3,.,TRBJ2-5,TGTGCCAGAAGCTTGGGACAGCCGAGACAAGAGACCCAGTACTTC,CARSLGQPRQETQYF
.,TRBV29-1,.,TRBJ1-2,TGCAGCGTTGGGGAGGGAGGATATGGCTACACCTTC,CSVGEGGYGYTF
.,TRBV6-5,TRBD2,TRBJ2-7,TGTGCCAGCAAACCCGACGGACTAGCGGGCTCCGAGCAGTACTTC,CASKPDGLAGSEQYF
.,TRBV15,.,TRBJ2-7,TGTGCCACCAACCACCCCGGGGGTGGGGTCCACGAGCAGTACTTC,CATNHPGGGVHEQYF
.,TRBV5-1,.,TRBJ1-2,TGCGCCAGCAGCTTGGTTCAGGGAACCTATGGCTACACCTTC,CASSLVQGTYGYTF
.,TRBV5-4,TRBD1,TRBJ2-7,TGTGCCAGCAGCTCGGCCGGGACAGCTCTCTCCTACGAGCAGTACTTC,CASSSAGTALSYEQYF
once,TRBV9,.,TRBJ1-2,TGTGCCAGCAGCGTAGGGGGGGGCAGTGGCTACACCTTC,CASSVGGGSGYTF
.,TRBV6-1,.,TRBJ2-5,TGTGCCAGCAGTGACCCTTTACAAGAGACCCAGTACTTC,CASSDPLQETQYF
.,TRBV4-2,.,TRBJ1-1,TGTGCCAGCAGCCAAGGAGAGGTAAACACTGAAGCTTTCTTT,CASSQGEVNTEAFF
.,TRBV9,TRBD1,TRBJ1-2,TGTGCCAGCAGCGTGGGGGACAGGACCCCTATTGGCTACACCTTC,CASSVGDRTPIGYTF
.,TRBV6-6,TRBD1,TRBJ1-2,TGTGCCGGACAGGGCTCCAGGGAAACCTATGGCTACACCTTC,CAGQGSRETYGYTF
.,TRBV25-1,TRBD1,TRBJ2-2,TGTGCCAGCGGACCGGACAGGGGTTACACCGGGGAGCTGTTTTTT,CASGPDRGYTGELFF
.,TRBV11-2,TRBD2,TRBJ2-2,TGTGCCAGCAGCCCCCACCGACTAGCGGGGGGCCCGAACACCGGGGAGCTGTTTTTT,CASSPHRLAGGPNTGELFF
.,TRBV18,.,TRBJ1-3,TGTGCCAGCTCAGGTCGAGGCGAGCCCTCTGGAAACACCATATATTTT,CASSGRGEPSGNTIYF
.,TRBV7-9,TRBD1,TRBJ2-7,TGTGCCAGCAGCTCACCGGGACAGGTAACCTACGAGCAGTACTTC,CASSSPGQVTYEQYF
.,TRBV27,TRBD1,TRBJ1-6,TGTGCCAGCAGTTCGGTAGTTGCCGGACAGGGGCGGTCACCCCTCCACTTT,CASSSVVAGQGRSPLHF
.,TRBV7-2,.,TRBJ2-2,TGTGCCAGCAGCTTAGCGGGCCCGAGCACCGGGGAGCTGTTTTTT,CASSLAGPSTGELFF
.,TRBV6-5,TRBD1,TRBJ1-1,TGTGCCAGCAGCCCGACAGGGGGCGTGACAGCTTTCTTT,CASSPTGGVTAFF
.,TRBV9,.,TRBJ1-1,TGTGCCAGCAGCGTGACGGCGGGGGGGAACACTGAAGCTTTCTTT,CASSVTAGGNTEAFF
.,TRBV4-3,TRBD1,TRBJ2-1,TGCGCCAGCAGCACTTTTTTCCGGGACAGGGGATACAATGAGCAGTTCTTC,CASSTFFRDRGYNEQFF
few,TRBV5-1,TRBD1,TRBJ1-6,TGCGCCAGCAGCGCTGTGACAGGGTCACCCCTCCACTTT,CASSAVTGSPLHF
.,TRBV29-1,.,TRBJ1-2,TGCAGCGTTGAAGAATTGCAGATCTTC,CSVEELQIF
.,TRBV6-5,TRBD1,TRBJ1-1,TGTGCCAGCAGTTACTCGAGGACAGGGGAGGCTTTCTTT,CASSYSRTGEAFF
once,TRBV19,.,TRBJ1-2,TGTGCCAGTAGTATAATTACCGGGACAAATAAAGAGAGCTACACCTTC,CASSIITGTNKESYTF
.,TRBV29-1,TRBD2,TRBJ2-3,TGCAGCGTCCCCGTGGGACTAGCGGGGGGGGGATCCACAGATACGCAGTATTTT,CSVPVGLAGGGSTDTQYF
once,TRBV25-1,TRBD1,TRBJ1-2,TGTGCCAGCAGTGATCGAGTCCAGGGACAGGGACTCTATGGCTACACCTTC,CASSDRVQGQGLYGYTF
.,TRBV7-8,.,TRBJ1-2,TGTGCCAGCAGCCCCCCGAACCAACTCTATGGCTACACCTTC,CASSPPNQLYGYTF
.,TRBV4-3,TRBD1,TRBJ1-6,TGCGCCAGCAGCCAAGATTTCAGGACAGGGGATTCACCCCTCCACTTT,CASSQDFRTGDSPLHF
.,TRBV2,TRBD1,TRBJ2-7,TGTGCCAGCAGATTGGACAGGGGGGCCCACGAGCAGTACTTC,CASRLDRGAHEQYF